These 27 T cell receptor beta chains share one sample of origin, sequenced in a study of metastatic and nonmetastatic thyroid tumors. TCRdb re-clonotyped the PCR reads through MiXCR. The sample yields just over 70,000 clones, roughly 18% seen once. Patients were all untreated before their thyroid surgery. Sequenced material: blood. The origin of the receptors is a female donor with papillary thyroid cancer or a benign thyroid nodule (not recorded which). Some clones in this sample may be carry-over from other donors' samples.

The rearrangement joins TRBV2 to TRBJ2-7, with 12 positions matching TRBD2. The CDR3 extends over 16 amino acids. Germline trimming cut 5 bases from V and 0 bases from J; bases unmatched to any gene: 5. Germline values: CDR1 SNHLY, CDR2 FYNNEI. The CDR3 DNA sequence: TGTGCCAGCAGTCCCGCGACTAGCGGGAGCTCCTACGAGCAGTACTTC. It specifies CASSPATSGSSYEQYF.

This clone appeared many times. V usage is TRBV11-3 and J usage is TRBJ2-7; D not certain. V lost 3 bases and J 0 bases, leaving 18 bases between the germline ends. The CDR3 is made up of 17 amino acids. The germline V gene has CDR1 SGHNT and CDR2 YENEEA. The CDR3 DNA is TGTGCCAGCAGCTTGGGCCAAAAACATCTTAGCTCCTACGAGCAGTACTTC. Protein: CASSLGQKHLSSYEQYF.

The table lists this clone with a count of one. This rearrangement joins TRBV20-1 to TRBJ2-1; 15 bases match TRBD2. The ends lost 5 bases at V and 0 bases at J; junction bases unmatched: 8. Per the germline V gene, CDR1 is DFQATT and CDR2 is SNEGSKA (reference sequence). The CDR3 runs 18 residues. CDR3 bases: TGCAGTGCTGCGACGGGACTAGCGGGAGGTGGCTCCTACAATGAGCAGTTCTTC. This codes for CSAATGLAGGGSYNEQFF.

The table lists this clone with many counts. This chain uses TRBV10-3 with TRBJ2-1; D gene uncertain. CDR1 is ENHRY, CDR2 SYGVKD, per germline. CDR3 size: 12 residues. V was pared by 10 bases and J by 10 bases, with 17 bases between. CDR3 DNA: TGTGCCACTCTTCAAGACATTGGGGAGCAGTTCTTC. It yields the protein CATLQDIGEQFF.

Only a few counts were recorded for this clone. This could be a read error, since a much larger clone is one nucleotide away. DNA of the CDR3: TGTGCCAGCAGCCCGACAGAACTAGGGCGCGAGCAGTACTTC. Protein product: CASSPTELGREQYF. V gene TRBV12-3 or TRBV12-4 combines with J gene TRBJ2-7, with D possibly called TRBD1 or TRBD2 (5 bases each). V lost 6 bases to trimming and J lost 6 bases, with 18 bases between them. The CDR3 contains 14 residues.

This clone was detected many times. V is TRBV10-1 and J is TRBJ2-3, with 8 positions matching TRBD2. The CDR3 is 13 residues long. V shed 11 bases, J shed 2 bases, and the junction held 6 bases outside the gene matches. CDR1 is WNHNN, CDR2 SYGVQD, per germline (reference sequence). The CDR3 DNA follows: TGCGCCTCCGGGGGGGTAGACACAGATACGCAGTATTTT. It specifies CASGGVDTDTQYF.

This clone was seen repeatedly, ten times or more. The chain joins TRBV6-1 to TRBJ2-2, with D hard to call. Trimming pared 4 bases from V and 6 bases from J, leaving 15 bases between. This CDR3 is 15 amino acids long. The germline V gene encodes CDR1 MNHNS and CDR2 SASEGT. CDR3 bases: TGTGCCAGCAGTGGGTTCAGTTGGGATCCCGGGGAGCTGTTTTTT. It yields the protein CASSGFSWDPGELFF.

This clone has only a few counts. The V and J genes are TRBV5-4 and TRBJ2-2, with D possibly being TRBD2 (6 bases). V lost 1 base and J lost 6, with 16 bases in between. CDR3 length equals 16 residues. In germline, CDR1 is SGHNT, CDR2 YYREEE (reference sequence). CDR3 protein: CASSLPSARGAGELFF. CDR3 sequence (DNA): TGTGCCAGCAGCTTGCCTAGCGCGCGGGGCGCCGGGGAGCTGTTTTTT.

In this sample, this clone turned up many times. The chain employs TRBV5-1 and TRBJ2-3; 8 positions match TRBD2. V was clipped by 0 bases and J by 1 base; unmatched bases: 4. Per the germline V gene, CDR1 is SGHRS and CDR2 is YFSETQ. The CDR3 totals 16 residues. The CDR3 DNA sequence: TGCGCCAGCAGCTTGGAGGCGCGGGGGGGCACAGATACGCAGTATTTT. This codes for CASSLEARGGTDTQYF. Full variable domain (remainder filled in from reference TRBV5-1 and TRBJ2-3): KAGVTQTPRYLIKTRGQQVTLSCSPISGHRSVSWYQQTPGQGLQFLFEYFSETQRNKGNFPGRFSGRQFSNSRSEMNVSTLELGDSALYLCASSLEARGGTDTQYFGPGTRLTVL.

This clone was picked up many times. The gene calls are TRBV2 and TRBJ2-1; TRBD2 aligns across 9 bases. Germline lookup yields CDR1 SNHLY and CDR2 FYNNEI. The CDR3 spans 15 residues. V shed 6 bases and J 9 bases; nucleotides not matched to a gene: 12. The CDR3 DNA is TGTGCCAGCAGCTTGGCGGGAGGGGGGCGGAGTGAGCAGTTCTTC. Protein: CASSLAGGGRSEQFF.

The V call is TRBV5-5, the J call TRBJ2-7; D is ambiguous. This CDR3 comprises 13 residues. Germline CDR1 reads SGHKS; CDR2 reads YYEKEE (reference sequence). V lost 0 bases, J lost 6 bases, and 10 bases lay in between. CDR3: CASSLGQSPEQYV. For the CDR3, the DNA is TGTGCCAGCAGCTTGGGTCAGTCCCCCGAGCAGTACGTC.

This clone was counted many times. This rearrangement joins TRBV30 to TRBJ2-1, with D possibly called TRBD1 or TRBD2 (5 bases each). Germline V gene data show CDR1 as GTSNPN and CDR2 as SVGIG (reference sequence). Trimming stripped 0 bases from V and 7 bases from J, with 13 bases between. The CDR3 runs 14 residues. The CDR3 region has the DNA TGTGCCTGGAGTGTACAGGTAGCGAGGAATGAGCAGTTCTTC. It is translated as CAWSVQVARNEQFF. Complete variable domain (other parts from reference TRBV30 and TRBJ2-1): SQTIHQWPATLVQPVGSPLSLECTVEGTSNPNLYWYRQAAGRGLQLLFYSVGIGQISSEVPQNLSASRPQDRQFILSSKKLLLSDSGFYLCAWSVQVARNEQFFGPGTRLTVL.

This clone was recorded at least ten times. V gene TRBV9 combines with J gene TRBJ2-1; tentatively, D is TRBD2 (6 bases). In germline, CDR1 is SGDLS, CDR2 YYNGEE. CDR3 length equals 18 residues. Deletions cut 0 bases from V and 0 bases from J, with 16 bases between. The CDR3 region is CASSVAPRTKSSYNEQFF. In DNA form, the CDR3 reads TGTGCCAGCAGCGTAGCCCCGAGGACTAAGAGCTCCTACAATGAGCAGTTCTTC.

This clone was picked up many times. CDR3 sequence (DNA): TGTGCCAGCTCAGAACACAATGAGCAGTTCTTC. This codes for CASSEHNEQFF. The chain links TRBV18 to TRBJ2-1; D gene unclear. Looked up from germline, CDR1 is KGHSH and CDR2 is LQKENI. CDR3 length: 11 residues. The V and J ends lost 5 bases and 5 bases respectively, with 4 bases between them.

This clone showed up just a few times. A read error is possible here, since a much larger clone lies one base away. The chain uses TRBV2 and TRBJ2-1, with TRBD2 matching 7 bases. The length of the CDR3 is 12 residues. J gave up 8 bases and V 4 bases, and 2 bases lay outside the gene matches. Per germline, CDR1 SNHLY and CDR2 FYNNEI. The CDR3 loop is CASSATSYEQFF. The CDR3 DNA sequence: TGTGCCAGCAGTGCGACTAGCTATGAGCAGTTCTTC.

This clone was counted many times. The V and J genes are TRBV27 and TRBJ2-1; D remains unclear. The germline V gene has CDR1 MNHEY and CDR2 SMNVEV (reference sequence). The germline V and J ends were trimmed by 5 bases and 3 bases, with 11 bases remaining between them. CDR3 length: 14 residues. CDR3 in amino acids: CASSANLDYNEQFF. In DNA form, the CDR3 reads TGTGCCAGCAGTGCCAACCTCGACTACAATGAGCAGTTCTTC.

This clone was recorded many times. Written as DNA, the CDR3 is TGTGCCAGCAGCTCTGGACAGACCCTGGCTGAAGCTTTCTTT. Its translation: CASSSGQTLAEAFF. The gene calls are TRBV27 and TRBJ1-1; weak D call: TRBD1 (6 bases). CDR1 and CDR2 (germline): MNHEY, SMNVEV (reference sequence). V was pared by 6 bases and J by 6 bases, with 17 bases between. This CDR3 is built from 14 residues.

This clone was observed many times. The rearrangement joins TRBV9 to TRBJ2-7, with D perhaps matching TRBD1 or TRBD2 (5 bases each). Germline values: CDR1 SGDLS, CDR2 YYNGEE. V lost 3 bases, J lost 2 bases, and 9 bases lay in between. The CDR3 extends over 13 amino acids. CDR3 nucleotides: TGTGCCAGCAGCGGAGGGGCTACCTACGAGCAGTACTTC. It specifies CASSGGATYEQYF.

This clone occurred many times. The chain combines TRBV12-3 or TRBV12-4 with TRBJ2-5; D possibly corresponds to TRBD1 (5 bases). This CDR3 is built from 16 residues. With 3 bases removed from V and 7 bases from J, the gap between germline ends came to 21 bases. CDR3: CASSLIARQFPGTQYF. DNA of the CDR3: TGTGCCAGCAGTTTGATCGCTCGACAGTTCCCAGGGACCCAGTACTTC.

This clone was seen at least ten times. V and J are TRBV28 and TRBJ2-1; D unclear. V lost 3 bases and J 0 bases, leaving 15 bases between the germline ends. The V gene's germline CDR1 is MDHEN and CDR2 SYDVKM. This CDR3 is 17 amino acids long. CDR3 residues: CASSLDLRTSSYNEQFF. CDR3 coding DNA: TGTGCCAGCAGTTTGGATTTGCGGACCAGCTCCTACAATGAGCAGTTCTTC.

This chain uses TRBV24-1 with TRBJ2-2; 8 nucleotides match TRBD1. Germline CDR1 KGHDR, CDR2 SFDVKD. The CDR3 is 15 amino acids. V lost 6 bases to trimming and J lost 4 bases; unmatched junction nucleotides: 6. The CDR3 here is CATSSFGQGTGELFF. CDR3 in DNA: TGTGCCACCAGTAGTTTTGGACAGGGCACCGGGGAGCTGTTTTTT.

The table lists this clone with many counts. The chain carries TRBV4-2 and TRBJ1-2, with D maybe TRBD1 (5 bases). V was cut by 4 bases and J by 2 bases, with 14 bases left in between. Germline CDR1 is LGHNA and CDR2 is YNFKEQ. The CDR3 is 15 amino acids. The CDR3 here is CASSPSLGTNYGYTF. CDR3 nucleotides: TGTGCCAGCAGCCCGAGTTTGGGGACGAACTATGGCTACACCTTC.

This clone was recorded at least ten times. The chain recombines TRBV18 with TRBJ1-3, with a tentative D call TRBD1 (5 bases). Germline lookup yields CDR1 KGHSH and CDR2 LQKENI. The CDR3 consists of 16 residues. Deletions cut 3 bases from V and 0 bases from J, with 12 bases between. The CDR3 protein is CASSPTGDASGNTIYF. In nucleotides, the CDR3 is TGTGCCAGCTCACCGACCGGGGACGCCTCTGGAAACACCATATATTTT. The full variable domain, its missing parts supplied by reference TRBV18 and TRBJ1-3, is NAGVMQNPRHLVRRRGQEARLRCSPMKGHSHVYWYRQLPEEGLKFMVYLQKENIIDESGMPKERFSAEFPKEGPSILRIQQVVRGDSAAYFCASSPTGDASGNTIYFGEGSWLTVV.

This clone showed up just a few times. The rearrangement joins TRBV6-2 or TRBV6-3 to TRBJ1-3, with D possibly being TRBD1 (6 bases). The V end lost 6 bases, the J end lost 2 bases, and 17 bases lay between the germline ends. Germline assignment: CDR1 MNHEY and CDR2 SVGEGT. CDR3 length: 16 amino acids. Here the CDR3 DNA reads TGTGCCAGCAGCAAACGCCCAGGGGACGCTGGAAACACCATATATTTT. This sequence encodes CASSKRPGDAGNTIYF.

Comments on this clone: Its ends do not fully match the called genes, so a read error is possible. The chain recombines TRBV6-1 with TRBJ2-2; tentatively, D is TRBD2 (5 bases). This CDR3 is built from 15 residues. From germline, CDR1 is MNHNS and CDR2 SASEGT. Here the CDR3 DNA reads TGTGCCAGCAGCGAAGGTGCGGGGAACACCGGGGAGCTGTTTTTT. As protein: CASSEGAGNTGELFF.

The CDR3 is CASSVAPLAGGINVNEQFF. CDR3 sequence (DNA): TGTGCCAGCAGCGTAGCTCCCCTAGCGGGAGGTATAAATGTAAATGAGCAGTTCTTC. The V call is TRBV9, the J call TRBJ2-1; 11 bases fit TRBD2. J lost 7 bases, V lost 0 bases, and 15 bases had no gene match. CDR1 SGDLS and CDR2 YYNGEE come from the germline V gene. The CDR3 spans 19 residues.

In its sample, this clone was seen once. CDR3 DNA: TGTGCCAGCAGCGAACAGGGAAACTATGGCTACACCTTC. It is translated as CASSEQGNYGYTF. The chain joins TRBV7-2 to TRBJ1-2, with D perhaps matching TRBD1 (6 bases). Germline CDR1 is SGHTA and CDR2 is FQGNSA. This CDR3 has 13 residues. Trimming took 5 bases from V and 2 from J, leaving 9 bases between them. Looking up the rest from reference TRBV7-2 and TRBJ1-2 gives the full variable domain: GAGVSQSPSNKVTEKGKDVELRCDPISGHTALYWYRQSLGQGLEFLIYFQGNSAPDKSGLPSDRFSAERTGGSVSTLTIQRTQQEDSAVYLCASSEQGNYGYTFGSGTRLTVV.